This is a list of T cell receptor beta chains from one sample in a study of OX40 agonist ivuxolimab in advanced cancers. TCRdb keeps only in-frame clones here, not all; method: immunoSEQ multiplex PCR. Among about 48,000 clones listed, approximately 90% were seen once. This specimen consisted of CD4+ or CD8+ T cells sorted from blood, obtained in a trial of the OX40 agonist ivuxolimab. The receptor source for this set is an adult with an advanced solid tumor such as melanoma, head and neck, liver or kidney cancer. The CDR3 runs from the conserved cysteine through the conserved F or W. Each record gives: clone size, D gene, J gene, V gene, CDR3 protein, CDR3 DNA. A D gene is named only where the DNA matches it firmly. Clone size is not always given. Where it is, it says once, few, many or a class for expanded clones.

clone size: .; D gene: .; J gene: TRBJ1-1; V gene: TRBV9; CDR3 protein: CASSALIGNTEAFF; CDR3 DNA: TGTGCCAGCAGCGCCCTAATCGGGAACACTGAAGCTTTCTTT
clone size: .; D gene: .; J gene: TRBJ2-2; V gene: TRBV27; CDR3 protein: CASRNYTTNTGELFF; CDR3 DNA: TGTGCCAGCAGGAATTACACCACGAACACCGGGGAGCTGTTTTTT
clone size: once; D gene: .; J gene: TRBJ1-5; V gene: TRBV27; CDR3 protein: CASSLSRNQPQHF; CDR3 DNA: TGTGCCAGCAGTTTATCCCGAAATCAGCCCCAGCATTTT
clone size: .; D gene: TRBD2; J gene: TRBJ2-7; V gene: TRBV19; CDR3 protein: CASSMASGSYEQYF; CDR3 DNA: TGTGCCAGTAGTATGGCTAGCGGGAGCTACGAGCAGTACTTC
clone size: .; D gene: .; J gene: TRBJ1-4; V gene: TRBV27; CDR3 protein: CASSPDGEKLFF; CDR3 DNA: TGTGCCAGCAGTCCTGACGGGGAAAAACTGTTTTTT
clone size: .; D gene: .; J gene: TRBJ2-2; V gene: TRBV19; CDR3 protein: CASSKGLSSNTGELFF; CDR3 DNA: TGTGCCAGTAGTAAGGGTCTGTCTTCGAACACCGGGGAGCTGTTTTTT
clone size: .; D gene: TRBD1; J gene: TRBJ2-7; V gene: TRBV23-1; CDR3 protein: CASREGRRGFSEQYF; CDR3 DNA: TGCGCCAGCCGCGAAGGGCGCAGGGGGTTTTCCGAGCAGTACTTC
clone size: .; D gene: .; J gene: TRBJ2-1; V gene: TRBV11-1; CDR3 protein: CASSPGGAGGLSSYNEQFF; CDR3 DNA: TGTGCCAGCAGCCCAGGGGGGGCGGGAGGCCTTAGCTCCTACAATGAGCAGTTCTTC
clone size: once; D gene: .; J gene: TRBJ2-7; V gene: TRBV13; CDR3 protein: CASSFVDNSYEQYF; CDR3 DNA: TGTGCCAGCAGCTTTGTTGACAACTCCTACGAGCAGTACTTC
clone size: .; D gene: .; J gene: TRBJ2-5; V gene: TRBV5-6; CDR3 protein: CASSPRAGLTQYF; CDR3 DNA: TGTGCCAGCAGCCCGAGGGCAGGGCTGACCCAGTACTTC
clone size: .; D gene: TRBD1; J gene: TRBJ2-7; V gene: TRBV7-9; CDR3 protein: CASSLGSGGDSYEQYF; CDR3 DNA: TGTGCCAGCAGCTTAGGCTCAGGGGGAGACTCCTACGAGCAGTACTTC
clone size: .; D gene: .; J gene: TRBJ2-7; V gene: TRBV7-2; CDR3 protein: CASSIPVGAPYEQYF; CDR3 DNA: TGTGCCAGCAGCATCCCGGTGGGGGCCCCCTACGAGCAGTACTTC
clone size: .; D gene: .; J gene: TRBJ1-2; V gene: TRBV27; CDR3 protein: CATRYNYGYTF; CDR3 DNA: TGTGCCACTCGGTATAACTATGGCTACACCTTC
clone size: .; D gene: .; J gene: TRBJ1-1; V gene: TRBV30; CDR3 protein: CAWGKGGTEAFF; CDR3 DNA: TGTGCCTGGGGAAAGGGGGGTACTGAAGCTTTCTTT
clone size: .; D gene: .; J gene: TRBJ2-3; V gene: TRBV6-1; CDR3 protein: CASSDVHTDTQYF; CDR3 DNA: TGTGCCAGCAGTGACGTGCACACAGATACGCAGTATTTT
clone size: .; D gene: .; J gene: TRBJ2-7; V gene: TRBV7-6; CDR3 protein: CASSLGLGGYEQYF; CDR3 DNA: TGTGCCAGCAGCTTAGGACTAGGCGGCTACGAGCAGTACTTC
clone size: .; D gene: .; J gene: TRBJ2-6; V gene: TRBV4-1; CDR3 protein: CASSQQGFGANVLTF; CDR3 DNA: TGCGCCAGCAGCCAACAGGGCTTTGGGGCCAACGTCCTGACTTTC
clone size: few; D gene: .; J gene: TRBJ2-7; V gene: TRBV9; CDR3 protein: CASSVGLVYEQYF; CDR3 DNA: TGTGCCAGCAGCGTAGGCTTGGTCTACGAGCAGTACTTC
clone size: .; D gene: TRBD1; J gene: TRBJ1-2; V gene: TRBV4-1; CDR3 protein: CASRGQGGDGYTF; CDR3 DNA: TGCGCCAGCAGGGGACAGGGGGGTGATGGCTACACCTTC
clone size: .; D gene: TRBD2; J gene: TRBJ2-3; V gene: TRBV7-3; CDR3 protein: CASSTGTSGSNTQYF; CDR3 DNA: TGTGCCAGCAGCACCGGGACTAGCGGGAGTAATACGCAGTATTTT
clone size: .; D gene: .; J gene: TRBJ2-7; V gene: TRBV4-1; CDR3 protein: CASSQASNYYEQYF; CDR3 DNA: TGCGCCAGCAGCCAAGCGTCCAACTACTACGAGCAGTACTTC
clone size: .; D gene: .; J gene: TRBJ2-3; V gene: TRBV9; CDR3 protein: CASSVADGGTDTQYF; CDR3 DNA: TGTGCCAGCAGCGTAGCTGATGGGGGCACAGATACGCAGTATTTT
clone size: .; D gene: .; J gene: TRBJ1-2; V gene: TRBV30; CDR3 protein: CALRVSPANYGYTF; CDR3 DNA: TGTGCCTTGAGGGTTTCCCCAGCTAACTATGGCTACACCTTC
clone size: .; D gene: .; J gene: TRBJ2-5; V gene: TRBV19; CDR3 protein: CASSALGGPLQETQYF; CDR3 DNA: TGTGCCAGTAGTGCCCTGGGCGGGCCGCTGCAAGAGACCCAGTACTTC
clone size: .; D gene: .; J gene: TRBJ2-7; V gene: TRBV6-5; CDR3 protein: CASSPRGSEAYEQYF; CDR3 DNA: TGTGCCAGCAGTCCTCGGGGTAGCGAGGCCTACGAGCAGTACTTC